This T cell receptor beta chain was found in a study of blood T cell repertoires in COVID-19 (dated by TCRdb to 2018 to 2021). For the wider study: Samples from collaborators originated in the United States, Italy and Spain and spanned both the acute and convalescent phases of COVID-19. The repertoires were made available in a free public database intended to serve as a resource for research on the immune response to SARS-CoV-2. The material from the prospective study consisted of cDNA or gDNA derived from T cells, B-cell-depleted T cells, or PBMCs. The samples were drawn from the first 160 participants of the ongoing ImmuneRACE study and from 1,254 subjects provided by 6 global collaborators. Sample metadata almost always included a de-identified subject ID, COVID-19 status, age in years and sex. Deeply sampled blood TCRbeta repertoires from subjects exposed to, actively infected with, or recovered from COVID-19 were included in the dataset. Where available, HLA class I and class II types were taken from metadata supplied by the sample provider and were not determined by assay-based typing. The study at large found these results: The quantity of clinical and demographic metadata differed by source and by participant and was supplied without curation.

TCRbeta CDR3 regions were amplified from genomic DNA by means of the immunoSEQ Assay, a bias-controlled multiplex PCR. The original methods were these. Within the assay, amplification of reference gene primers was used to estimate how many nucleated cells each sample contained. Sequence reads were collapsed and filtered to measure the absolute abundance of every unique TCRbeta CDR3 rearrangement. Productive Simpson clonality was computed per sample as the square root of Simpson's diversity index over productive rearrangements. The table comes from immuneACCESS by way of TCRdb, which keeps in-frame sequences with V and J called. Part of the clones is missing from these tables; in studies checked, under half for an unresolved V gene and the rest for unknown reasons. The V and J calls and clone size were taken over from that table, and D and trimming were inferred from the DNA. This sample gives a few hundred thousand clones in total; about 79% of them show up just once. The leading ten clones occupy roughly 3.5% of the sample.

Turning to this clone: Its antigen specificity is not known. The sample holds no much larger clone one base away, and base qualities are not on file.

Enrolling through a virtual design, the prospective study's participants ranged in age from roughly 18 to 100 years and lived across approximately 25 United States geographic areas. To assign participants to cohorts, the prospective study relied on clinical history that participants themselves reported in a screening survey and a study questionnaire. Recovered participants in ImmuneRACE Cohort 3 were defined as having two consecutive negative NP/OP PCR tests, clearance from a healthcare professional, or resolution of symptoms. In the prospective study, mobile phlebotomists collected whole blood, serum and a nasopharyngeal or oropharyngeal swab from each participant. Prospective study participants could optionally give additional blood draws and questionnaires over an approximately two-month period. Before DNA extraction, prospective study blood samples were shipped either frozen or at room temperature.

Including cysteine and phenylalanine, the CDR3 has 15 amino acids. Only the CDR3 portion is preserved as DNA: 45 bases, with reading frame beginning at the first base. V lost 4 bases and J lost 0 bases; the stretch between them is 11 bases long. The germline V gene sets CDR1 to SGHDT and CDR2 to YYEEEE. What was sequenced was PBMCs or T cells enriched from blood (not recorded which). The sequence joins TRBV5-6 to TRBJ1-5; matching of 5 bases hints at TRBD1 as the D gene. This TCR was recovered from an older woman who had recovered from COVID-19. CDR3 reads: CASSDSGYSNQPQHF. The nucleotide sequence reads TGTGCCAGCAGCGACAGTGGTTATAGCAATCAGCCCCAGCATTTT.